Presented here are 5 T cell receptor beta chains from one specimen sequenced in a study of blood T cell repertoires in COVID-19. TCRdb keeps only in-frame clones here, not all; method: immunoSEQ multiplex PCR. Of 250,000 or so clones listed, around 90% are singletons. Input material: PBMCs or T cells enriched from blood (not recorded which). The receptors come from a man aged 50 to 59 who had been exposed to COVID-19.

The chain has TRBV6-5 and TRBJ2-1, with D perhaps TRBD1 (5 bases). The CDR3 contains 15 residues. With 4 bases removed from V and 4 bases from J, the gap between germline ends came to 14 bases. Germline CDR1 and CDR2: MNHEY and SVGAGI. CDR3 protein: CASSSRGNTYNEQFF. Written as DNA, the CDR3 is TGTGCCAGCAGTTCTAGGGGCAATACGTACAATGAGCAGTTCTTC.

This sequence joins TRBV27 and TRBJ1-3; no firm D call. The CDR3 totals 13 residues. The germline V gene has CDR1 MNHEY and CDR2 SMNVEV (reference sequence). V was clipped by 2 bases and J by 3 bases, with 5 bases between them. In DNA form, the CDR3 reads TGTGCCAGCAGTTTACGACTTGGAAACACCATATATTTT. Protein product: CASSLRLGNTIYF.

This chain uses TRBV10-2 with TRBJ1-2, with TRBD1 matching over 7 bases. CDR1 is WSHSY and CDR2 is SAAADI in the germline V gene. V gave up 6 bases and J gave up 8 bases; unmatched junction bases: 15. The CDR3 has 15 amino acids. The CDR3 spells CASRDLSRGLGGYTF. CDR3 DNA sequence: TGCGCCAGCAGGGACCTCTCAAGGGGGCTCGGAGGCTACACCTTC.

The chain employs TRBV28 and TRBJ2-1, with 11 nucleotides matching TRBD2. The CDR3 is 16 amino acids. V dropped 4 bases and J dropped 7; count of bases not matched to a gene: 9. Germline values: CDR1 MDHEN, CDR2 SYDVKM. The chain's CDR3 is CASSSLLAGVRNEQFF. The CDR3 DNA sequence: TGTGCCAGCAGTTCGTTACTAGCGGGAGTCAGAAATGAGCAGTTCTTC.

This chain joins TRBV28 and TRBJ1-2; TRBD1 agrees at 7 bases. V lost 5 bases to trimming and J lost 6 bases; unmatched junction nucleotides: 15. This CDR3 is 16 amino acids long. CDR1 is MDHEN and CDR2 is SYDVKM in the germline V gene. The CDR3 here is CASSTTGTAPRDGYTF. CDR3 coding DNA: TGTGCCAGCAGTACAACCGGGACAGCCCCCCGGGATGGCTACACCTTC.